This TCR beta chain was retrieved from a study of CD8+CD57+ T cells in acquired aplastic anemia. Overall study findings and caveats: Patients had around 30 CD8+ CDR3 sequences in common with controls (the shared set).

Trimming left V 1 base short and J 0 bases short, with 10 bases between. Per the germline V gene, CDR1 is SGHTA and CDR2 is FQGNSA. This CDR3 has 15 residues. Flow cytometry had shown expanded CD8+CD57+ cells in the patients chosen for sequencing. TCR beta VDJ and CDR3 were profiled, and genomic DNA was the template. TCRdb processed the reads anew with MiXCR; each CDR3 protein has one entry. The table shows 150,000 to 200,000 distinct CDR3 sequences, with 40% to 55% occurring only once. Notes on this clonotype: Its antigen is undetermined.

This chain links TRBV7-2 with TRBJ2-7, with a possible D match to TRBD2 (5 bases). The sample comprised sorted CD4+, CD8+, or CD8+CD57+ T cells (not recorded which) from PBMCs. The clonotype comes from a human donor with aplastic anemia. CDR3 sequence (DNA): TGTGCCAGCAGCTTAGGAGAGGGTCTCTCCTACGAGCAGTACTTC. It codes for CASSLGEGLSYEQYF. Full variable domain (rest looked up from reference TRBV7-2 and TRBJ2-7): GAGVSQSPSNKVTEKGKDVELRCDPISGHTALYWYRQSLGQGLEFLIYFQGNSAPDKSGLPSDRFSAERTGGSVSTLTIQRTQQEDSAVYLCASSLGEGLSYEQYFGPGTRLTVT.